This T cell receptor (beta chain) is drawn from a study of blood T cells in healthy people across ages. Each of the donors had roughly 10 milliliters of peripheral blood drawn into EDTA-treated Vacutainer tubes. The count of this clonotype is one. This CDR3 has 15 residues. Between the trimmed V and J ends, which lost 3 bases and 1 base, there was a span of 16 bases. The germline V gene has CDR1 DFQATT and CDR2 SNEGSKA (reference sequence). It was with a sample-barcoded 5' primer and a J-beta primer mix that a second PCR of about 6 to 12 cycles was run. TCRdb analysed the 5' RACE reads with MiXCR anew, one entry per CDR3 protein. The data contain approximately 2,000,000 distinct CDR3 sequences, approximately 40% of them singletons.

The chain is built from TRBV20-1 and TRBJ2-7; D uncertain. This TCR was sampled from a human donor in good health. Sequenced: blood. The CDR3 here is CSASPGSPRSYEQYF. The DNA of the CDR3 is TGCAGTGCTAGCCCCGGGTCGCCCAGGTCCTACGAGCAGTACTTC.